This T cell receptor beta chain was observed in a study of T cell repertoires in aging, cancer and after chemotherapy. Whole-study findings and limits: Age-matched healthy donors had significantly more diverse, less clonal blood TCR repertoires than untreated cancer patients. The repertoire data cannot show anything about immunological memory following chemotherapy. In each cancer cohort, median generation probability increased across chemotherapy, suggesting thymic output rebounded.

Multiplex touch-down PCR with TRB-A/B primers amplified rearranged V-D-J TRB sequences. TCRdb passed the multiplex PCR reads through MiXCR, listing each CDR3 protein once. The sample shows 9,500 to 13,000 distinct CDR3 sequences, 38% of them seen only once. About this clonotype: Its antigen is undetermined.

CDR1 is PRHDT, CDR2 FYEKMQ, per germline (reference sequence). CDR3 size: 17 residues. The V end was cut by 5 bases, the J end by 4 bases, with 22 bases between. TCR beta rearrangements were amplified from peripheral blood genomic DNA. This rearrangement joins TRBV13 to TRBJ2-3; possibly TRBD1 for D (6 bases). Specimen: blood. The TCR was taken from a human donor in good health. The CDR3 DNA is TGTGCCAGCAGCGAAAGGTTTGGGGGCTCTAGCTCAGATACGCAGTATTTT. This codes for CASSERFGGSSSDTQYF.